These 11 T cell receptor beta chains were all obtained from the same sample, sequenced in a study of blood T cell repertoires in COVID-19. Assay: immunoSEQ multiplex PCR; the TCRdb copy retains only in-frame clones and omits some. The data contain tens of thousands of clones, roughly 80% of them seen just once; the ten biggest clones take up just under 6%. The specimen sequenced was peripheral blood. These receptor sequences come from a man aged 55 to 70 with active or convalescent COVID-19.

The CDR3, as DNA: TGCGCCAGCAGTGAGAGCGGGGGCCGGGATGAAGCTTTCTTT. It is translated as CASSESGGRDEAFF. The J gene is TRBJ1-1, the V gene TRBV10-1; maybe TRBD1 (6 bases). Germline loops: CDR1 WNHNN, CDR2 SYGVQD (reference sequence). V was shortened by 2 bases and J by 7 bases, with 14 bases between the two germline ends. CDR3 length equals 14 residues.

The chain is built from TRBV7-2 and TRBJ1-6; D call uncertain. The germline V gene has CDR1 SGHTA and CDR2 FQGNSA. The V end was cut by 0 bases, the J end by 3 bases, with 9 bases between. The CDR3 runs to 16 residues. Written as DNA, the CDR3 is TGTGCCAGCAGCTTAGCGGGCGCACACTATAATTCACCCCTCCACTTT. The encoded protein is CASSLAGAHYNSPLHF.

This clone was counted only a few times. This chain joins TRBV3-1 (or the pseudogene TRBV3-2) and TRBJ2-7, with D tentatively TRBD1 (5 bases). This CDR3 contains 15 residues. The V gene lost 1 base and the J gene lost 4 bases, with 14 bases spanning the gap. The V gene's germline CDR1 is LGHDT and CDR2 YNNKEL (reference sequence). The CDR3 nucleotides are TGTGCCAGCAGCCAAGTGTGGGGCGCTGGATACGAGCAGTACTTC. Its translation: CASSQVWGAGYEQYF.

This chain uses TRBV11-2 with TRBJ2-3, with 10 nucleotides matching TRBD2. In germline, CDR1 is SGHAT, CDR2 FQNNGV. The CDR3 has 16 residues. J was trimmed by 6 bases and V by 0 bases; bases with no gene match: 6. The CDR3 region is CASSLEAAGGRDTQYF. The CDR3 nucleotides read TGTGCCAGCAGCTTAGAGGCAGCGGGGGGGCGGGATACGCAGTATTTT.

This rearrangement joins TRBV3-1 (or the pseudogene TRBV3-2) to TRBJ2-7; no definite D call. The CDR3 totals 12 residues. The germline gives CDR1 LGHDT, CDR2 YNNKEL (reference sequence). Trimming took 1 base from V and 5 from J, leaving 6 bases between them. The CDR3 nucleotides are TGTGCCAGCAGCCAAGGGGCCGACGAGCAGTACTTC. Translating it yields CASSQGADEQYF.

CDR3 residues: CASSRVSVSSYNEQFF. The CDR3 DNA follows: TGTGCCAGCAGCCGTGTTTCAGTCTCGTCCTACAATGAGCAGTTCTTC. The J gene is TRBJ2-1, the V gene TRBV7-2; no clear D. Trimming pared 5 bases from V and 1 base from J, leaving 15 bases between. CDR1 is SGHTA, CDR2 FQGNSA, per germline. This CDR3 comprises 16 residues.

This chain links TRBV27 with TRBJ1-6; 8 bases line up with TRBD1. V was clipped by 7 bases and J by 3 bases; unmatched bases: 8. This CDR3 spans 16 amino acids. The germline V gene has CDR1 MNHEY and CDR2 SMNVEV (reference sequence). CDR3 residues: CASTLAGGLYNSPLHF. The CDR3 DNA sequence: TGTGCCAGCACCCTCGCAGGGGGCCTCTATAATTCACCCCTCCACTTT.

In DNA form, the CDR3 reads TGTGCCAGCAGCTTGGACAGGGCCTCCTACGAGCAGTACTTC. This gives the protein CASSLDRASYEQYF. This rearrangement joins TRBV5-4 to TRBJ2-7; D perhaps matches TRBD1 (6 bases). The CDR3 spans 14 residues. Trimming pared 0 bases from V and 0 bases from J, leaving 7 bases between. CDR1 is SGHNT, CDR2 YYREEE, per germline (reference sequence). The full variable domain, rest sourced from reference TRBV5-4 and TRBJ2-7, is ETGVTQSPTHLIKTRGQQVTLRCSSQSGHNTVSWYQQALGQGPQFIFQYYREEENGRGNFPPRFSGLQFPNYSSELNVNALELDDSALYLCASSLDRASYEQYFGPGTRLTVT.

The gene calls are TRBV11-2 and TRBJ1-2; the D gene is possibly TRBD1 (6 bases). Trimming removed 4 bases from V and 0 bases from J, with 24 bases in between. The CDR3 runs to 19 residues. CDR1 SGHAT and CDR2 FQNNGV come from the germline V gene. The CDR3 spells CASSSPQGSVTIANYGYTF. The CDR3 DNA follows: TGTGCCAGCAGCTCCCCCCAGGGGAGTGTAACGATAGCTAACTATGGCTACACCTTC.

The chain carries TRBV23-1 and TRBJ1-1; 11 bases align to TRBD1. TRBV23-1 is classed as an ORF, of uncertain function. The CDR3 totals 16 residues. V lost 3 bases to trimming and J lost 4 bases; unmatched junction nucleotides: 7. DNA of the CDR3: TGCGCCAGCAGTCACGGACAGGGGGCGCCCGGCACTGAAGCTTTCTTT. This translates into CASSHGQGAPGTEAFF.

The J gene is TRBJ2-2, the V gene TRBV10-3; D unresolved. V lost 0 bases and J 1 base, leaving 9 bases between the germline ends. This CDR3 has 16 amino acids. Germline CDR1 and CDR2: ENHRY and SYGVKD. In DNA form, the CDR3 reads TGTGCCATCAGTGAGTCGGCAGTAAAGAACACCGGGGAGCTGTTTTTT. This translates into CAISESAVKNTGELFF.